These 18 T cell receptor beta chains came from one sample sequenced in a study of identical twins. In TCRdb, the 5' RACE reads were re-called with MiXCR into one record per CDR3 protein. The table has 700,000 to 950,000 distinct CDR3 sequences, roughly 12% seen once; the top ten hold around 1.6%. This sample also appeared in a second study, on yellow fever vaccine responses in identical twins.

The sequencing input was PBMCs. These receptors came from a woman younger than 30 in good health.

The CDR3 spells CASSLETSWRNEQYF. CDR3 DNA sequence: TGTGCCAGCAGCCTAGAGACTAGCTGGAGAAACGAGCAGTACTTC. The rearrangement uses TRBV7-9 and TRBJ2-7; TRBD2 matches at 7 bases. Unmatched junction bases numbered 12, after V lost 5 bases and J lost 5 bases. The CDR3 has 15 residues. Germline-derived CDR1 and CDR2 are SEHNR and FQNEAQ (reference sequence).

V gene TRBV20-1 combines with J gene TRBJ2-1, with D maybe TRBD2 (5 bases). The CDR3 loop spans 14 amino acids. The V gene's germline CDR1 is DFQATT and CDR2 SNEGSKA (reference sequence). The V gene lost 5 bases and the J gene lost 1 base, with 12 bases spanning the gap. The DNA for the CDR3 is TGCAGTGCTTTGATGAGCGGATCCTACAATGAGCAGTTCTTC. It is translated as CSALMSGSYNEQFF.

This clonotype was seen more than once but under ten times. The CDR3 DNA reads TGTGCCAGCAGAATGGAGAACTACAATGAGCAGTTCTTC. Protein sequence: CASRMENYNEQFF. The gene calls are TRBV3-1 and TRBJ2-1, with D unclear. The CDR3 loop spans 13 amino acids. CDR1 is LGHDT and CDR2 is YNNKEL in the germline V gene (reference sequence). The V gene lost 6 bases and the J gene lost 3 bases, with 9 bases spanning the gap.

This clonotype was recorded at least ten times. The V and J genes are TRBV5-1 and TRBJ2-1, with D perhaps assigned TRBD1 or TRBD2 (5 bases each). Per germline, CDR1 SGHRS and CDR2 YFSETQ. Trimming took off 2 bases at V and 11 bases at J, with 26 bases between the two ends. The CDR3 runs 17 residues. The chain's CDR3 is CASSLDMGQRTSEKQFF. Here the CDR3 DNA reads TGCGCCAGCAGCTTAGACATGGGGCAGCGGACGTCCGAGAAGCAGTTCTTC.

This clonotype was seen a few times. The chain uses TRBV7-3 and TRBJ2-3; D is ambiguous. This CDR3 is 13 amino acids long. The ends were cut back, 5 bases at V and 4 bases at J, with 10 bases in the middle. Germline V CDR1 and CDR2: SGHTA, FQGTGA. The CDR3 DNA follows: TGTGCCAGCAGCGAGAGGAGACCAGATACGCAGTATTTT. Its translation is CASSERRPDTQYF.

V is TRBV29-1 and J is TRBJ2-5; D might be TRBD1 or TRBD2, each matching 5 bases. CDR1 is SQVTM and CDR2 is ANQGSEA in the germline V gene. Trimming pared 2 bases from V and 4 bases from J, leaving 8 bases between. The CDR3 sequence is 12 residues long. The CDR3: CSVEYGGETQYF. DNA of the CDR3: TGCAGCGTTGAATATGGGGGAGAGACCCAGTACTTC.

The chain employs TRBV4-1 and TRBJ2-7; 7 bases map to TRBD2. The germline gives CDR1 MGHRA, CDR2 YSYEKL. CDR3 size: 15 residues. The V gene end was trimmed by 4 bases and the J gene end by 1 base; junction bases not matched to a gene: 7. Here the CDR3 reads CASSRGASGSYEQYF. DNA for the CDR3: TGCGCCAGCAGCCGAGGCGCTAGCGGATCCTACGAGCAGTACTTC.

This clonotype has a handful of counts. This chain joins TRBV7-2 and TRBJ2-3; D gene ambiguous. V was pared by 2 bases and J by 0 bases, with 9 bases between. Germline loops: CDR1 SGHTA, CDR2 FQGNSA. This CDR3 is 15 amino acids long. The CDR3: CASSLTFTSTDTQYF. Written as DNA, the CDR3 is TGTGCCAGCAGCTTAACTTTTACTAGCACAGATACGCAGTATTTT.

A few counts support this clonotype. The chain joins TRBV7-9 to TRBJ1-2; D is unresolved. The germline CDR1 and CDR2 sequences are SEHNR and FQNEAQ (reference sequence). Trimming took off 5 bases at V and 0 bases at J, with 10 bases between the two ends. The CDR3 spans 14 residues. CDR3 sequence (DNA): TGTGCCAGCAGCAGGGAGTCAGCTAACTATGGCTACACCTTC. It encodes CASSRESANYGYTF. The whole variable domain, filled in from reference TRBV7-9 and TRBJ1-2, reads DTGVSQNPRHKITKRGQNVTFRCDPISEHNRLYWYRQTLGQGPEFLTYFQNEAQLEKSRLLSDRFSAERPKGSFSTLEIQRTEQGDSAMYLCASSRESANYGYTFGSGTRLTVV.

The V gene is TRBV7-9, the J gene TRBJ2-1, with D perhaps TRBD2 (6 bases). The germline V gene encodes CDR1 SEHNR and CDR2 FQNEAQ (reference sequence). V was shortened by 5 bases and J by 8 bases, with 13 bases between the two germline ends. The CDR3 sequence is 13 residues long. CDR3 residues: CASSPPGVYEQFF. The CDR3 bases are TGTGCCAGCAGCCCCCCGGGGGTATATGAGCAGTTCTTC.

The chain links TRBV5-5 to TRBJ1-1; 9 positions match TRBD1. CDR3 length equals 18 residues. The junction had 13 bases not matched to a gene; V was cut back by 4 bases and J by 0 bases. Germline assignment: CDR1 SGHKS and CDR2 YYEKEE (reference sequence). CDR3 sequence (DNA): TGTGCCAGCAGCAGCCGGGGACAGGGAGACTTCATGAACACTGAAGCTTTCTTT. This encodes CASSSRGQGDFMNTEAFF.

This clonotype has at least ten counts. The chain combines TRBV7-2 with TRBJ2-4, with 8 positions matching TRBD1. The J segment lost 8 bases and the V segment lost 4 bases, leaving 13 bases of the junction unmatched. Germline assignment: CDR1 SGHTA and CDR2 FQGNSA. There are 16 residues in the CDR3. The CDR3: CASSSQSDRAFYIQYF. The CDR3 coding sequence is TGTGCCAGCAGCTCCCAGTCGGACAGGGCTTTTTACATTCAGTACTTC. Full variable domain (rest looked up from reference TRBV7-2 and TRBJ2-4): GAGVSQSPSNKVTEKGKDVELRCDPISGHTALYWYRQSLGQGLEFLIYFQGNSAPDKSGLPSDRFSAERTGGSVSTLTIQRTQQEDSAVYLCASSSQSDRAFYIQYFGAGTRLSVL.

This rearrangement joins TRBV4-1 to TRBJ2-1, with TRBD1 matching 7 bases. Unmatched junction bases numbered 1, after V lost 0 bases and J lost 2 bases. Germline V gives CDR1 MGHRA, CDR2 YSYEKL. CDR3 length: 15 residues. Here the CDR3 reads CASSQDDRAYNEQFF. The DNA for the CDR3 is TGCGCCAGCAGCCAAGATGACAGGGCCTACAATGAGCAGTTCTTC.

A remark on this clonotype: This sequence may be a read error, since a much larger clone differs from it by one base. The J gene is TRBJ2-1, the V gene TRBV12-3 or TRBV12-4, with D perhaps matching TRBD1 or TRBD2 (6 bases each). V lost 8 bases to trimming and J lost 4 bases, with 18 bases between them. CDR3 length: 15 amino acids. This CDR3 reads CASVTGGRGYNEQFF. The DNA for the CDR3 is TGTGCCAGCGTTACCGGGGGAAGGGGGTACAATGAGCAGTTCTTC.

This clonotype was seen a handful of times. The chain uses TRBV6-1 and TRBJ1-5; 7 bases match TRBD1. V shed 6 bases and J 5 bases; nucleotides not matched to a gene: 7. Germline V gives CDR1 MNHNS, CDR2 SASEGT. The CDR3 loop spans 14 amino acids. CDR3 nucleotide sequence: TGTGCCAGCAGCAACAGGGGCGGTTATCAGCCCCAGCATTTT. Amino acids: CASSNRGGYQPQHF.

The J gene is TRBJ2-3, the V gene TRBV18; D is undetermined. CDR3 length: 14 residues. V was trimmed by 1 base and J by 2 bases, leaving 7 bases between them. Germline assignment: CDR1 KGHSH and CDR2 LQKENI. In DNA form, the CDR3 reads TGTGCCAGCTCACCACTAGGAAACACAGATACGCAGTATTTT. Protein: CASSPLGNTDTQYF.

The gene calls are TRBV5-1 and TRBJ2-1; D ambiguous. The CDR3 extends over 14 amino acids. Per germline, CDR1 SGHRS and CDR2 YFSETQ. With 4 bases removed from V and 8 bases from J, the gap between germline ends came to 16 bases. This CDR3 is CASSTLVGLDEQFF. Here the CDR3 DNA reads TGCGCCAGCAGCACCCTCGTGGGGTTGGATGAGCAGTTCTTC.

This clonotype occurred a few times. The chain uses TRBV27 and TRBJ2-7; 7 nucleotides align to TRBD1. V shed 3 bases, J shed 5 bases, and the junction held 10 bases outside the gene matches. The CDR3 consists of 15 residues. CDR1 MNHEY and CDR2 SMNVEV come from the germline V gene (reference sequence). The CDR3 protein is CASSFTGQENHEQYF. CDR3 DNA sequence: TGTGCCAGCAGTTTCACCGGACAGGAGAACCACGAGCAGTACTTC.